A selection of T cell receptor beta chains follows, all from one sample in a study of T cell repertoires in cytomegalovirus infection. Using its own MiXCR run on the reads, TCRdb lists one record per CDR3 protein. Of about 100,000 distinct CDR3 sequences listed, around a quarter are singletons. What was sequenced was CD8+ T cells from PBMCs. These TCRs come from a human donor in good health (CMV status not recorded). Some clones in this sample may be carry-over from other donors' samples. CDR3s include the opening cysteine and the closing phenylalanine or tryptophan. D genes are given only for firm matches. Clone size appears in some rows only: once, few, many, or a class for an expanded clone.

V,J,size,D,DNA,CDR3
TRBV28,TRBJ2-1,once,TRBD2,TGTGCCAGCACCCCTCTCTTTGGGACTAGCGGGGGGCCCCTCTACAATGAGCAGTTCTTC,CASTPLFGTSGGPLYNEQFF
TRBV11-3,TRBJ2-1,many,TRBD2,TGTGCCAGCAGCTTGCTGGCGGGGGGCGGGAATGAGCAGTTCTTC,CASSLLAGGGNEQFF
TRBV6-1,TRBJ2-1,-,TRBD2,TGTGCCAGCAGCCGGAGGGGACTAGCGGGGGGAGTAGGGGACTACAATGAGCAGTTCTTC,CASSRRGLAGGVGDYNEQFF
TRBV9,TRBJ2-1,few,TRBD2,TGTGCCAGCAGCTCCCTGACTAGCGGGCCCTACAATGAGCAGTTCTTC,CASSSLTSGPYNEQFF
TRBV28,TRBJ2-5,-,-,TGTGCCAGCAGTTCCCCCGCGAAGGAGGGAATTCGGGAGACCCAGTACTTC,CASSSPAKEGIRETQYF
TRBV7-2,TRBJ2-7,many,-,TGTGCCAGCTCCCTAGACTCCGCCTACGAGCAGTACTTC,CASSLDSAYEQYF
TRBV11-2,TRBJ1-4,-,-,TGTGCCAGCAGCTTAGATCAAGTAGGACGGCTAAATGAAAAACTGTTTTTT,CASSLDQVGRLNEKLFF
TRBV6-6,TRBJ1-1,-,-,TGTGCCAGCGGCCCGGTGGACACGAACACTGAAGCTTTCTTT,CASGPVDTNTEAFF
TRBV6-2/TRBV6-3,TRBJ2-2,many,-,TGTGCCAGCAACTCACCCCCGCGGGCCACCGGGGAGCTGTTTTTT,CASNSPPRATGELFF
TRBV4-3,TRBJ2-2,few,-,TGCGCCAGCAGCCAAATGGTAGGGAGTCCCAACACCGGGGAGCTGTTTTTT,CASSQMVGSPNTGELFF
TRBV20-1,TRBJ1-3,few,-,TGCAGTGCTGCCGGGGGGGACTCTGGAAACACCATATATTTT,CSAAGGDSGNTIYF
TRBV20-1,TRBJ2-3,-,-,TGCAGTGCTAGTTTACTAGGGCAAACTAGCACAGATACGCAGTATTTT,CSASLLGQTSTDTQYF
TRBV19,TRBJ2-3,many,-,TGTGCCAGTAGTATAGACTCCTCTAGCACAGATACGCAGTATTTT,CASSIDSSSTDTQYF
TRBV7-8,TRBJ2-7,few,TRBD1,TGTGCCAGCAGCTTCACTACAGGGGTCACCTACGAGCAGTACTTC,CASSFTTGVTYEQYF
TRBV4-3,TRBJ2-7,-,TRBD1,TGCGCCAGCAGACCAGGGACAGAGACCTCCTACGAGCAGTACTTC,CASRPGTETSYEQYF
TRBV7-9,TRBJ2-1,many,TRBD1,TGTGCCAGCAGCTTCAGACAGGGGTTTGACAATGAGCAGTTCTTC,CASSFRQGFDNEQFF
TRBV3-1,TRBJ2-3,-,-,TGTGCCAGCAGCCCAACACCGACGGACTCCACAGATACGCAGTATTTT,CASSPTPTDSTDTQYF
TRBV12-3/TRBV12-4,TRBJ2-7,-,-,TGTGCCAGCAGTTCTCCGGATCCCTACGAGCAGTACTTC,CASSSPDPYEQYF
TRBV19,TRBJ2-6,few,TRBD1,TGTGCCAGTAGTATTTGGGCGGGACAGGCTAGCTCTGGGGCCAACGTCCTGACTTTC,CASSIWAGQASSGANVLTF
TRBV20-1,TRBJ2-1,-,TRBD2,TGCGGGACTAGCGGGGGCCCATCCTACAATGAGCAGTTCTTC,CGTSGGPSYNEQFF
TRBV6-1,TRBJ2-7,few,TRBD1,TGTGCCAGCAGTGACCCGGGACAGTCTGGGGACGAGCAGTACTTC,CASSDPGQSGDEQYF
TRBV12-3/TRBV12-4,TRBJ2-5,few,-,TGTGCCAGCAGTTTCGGGGGAGCCCAAGAGACCCAGTACTTC,CASSFGGAQETQYF
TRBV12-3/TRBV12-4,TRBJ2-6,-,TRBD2,TGTGCCAGCAGCAGAGCGGGGTCTGGGGCCAACGTCCTGACTTTC,CASSRAGSGANVLTF
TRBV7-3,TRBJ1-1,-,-,TGTGCCAGCAGCTTCGTCCGGGGTGTTGGCACTGAAGCTTTCTTT,CASSFVRGVGTEAFF
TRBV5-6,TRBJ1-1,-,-,TGTGCCAGCAGCTTGGGCGTAAGGCAGGCTTTCTTT,CASSLGVRQAFF
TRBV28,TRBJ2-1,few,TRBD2,TGTGCCAGCAGTTACCTAGCGGACAATGAGCAGTTCTTC,CASSYLADNEQFF
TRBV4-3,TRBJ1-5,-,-,TGCGCCAGCAGCCAAGAACCTGCGGCCCCACCAATGCAGCCCCAGCATTTT,CASSQEPAAPPMQPQHF
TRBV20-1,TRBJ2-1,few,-,TGCAGTGCTAGAGATAGGGCTCACTACAATGAGCAGTTCTTC,CSARDRAHYNEQFF
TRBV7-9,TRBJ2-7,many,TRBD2,TGTGCCCTTGGGGTACTAGCGGGAGGCCCGTACTTC,CALGVLAGGPYF
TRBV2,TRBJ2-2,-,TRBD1,TGTGCCAGCAGTGGGGACAGGGGTTCCGGCACCGGGGAGCTGTTTTTT,CASSGDRGSGTGELFF
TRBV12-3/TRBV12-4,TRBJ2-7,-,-,TGTGCCAGCAGCCTCTCTGGCGTAGCCTACGAGCAGTACTTC,CASSLSGVAYEQYF
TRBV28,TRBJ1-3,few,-,TGTGCCAGCAGTCCCCAACTGGTAGGGGGAGAAAACACCATATATTTT,CASSPQLVGGENTIYF
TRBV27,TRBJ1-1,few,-,TGTGCCAGCAGAATCCCGGGAGGGGAAGCTTTCTTT,CASRIPGGEAFF
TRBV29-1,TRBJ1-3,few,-,TGCAGCGTTGGGGGGGGATCTGGAAACACCATATATTTT,CSVGGGSGNTIYF
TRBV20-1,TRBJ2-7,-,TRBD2,TGCAGTGCTAGGGCCGCGGGGGAAGTCATCTACGAGCAGTACTTC,CSARAAGEVIYEQYF
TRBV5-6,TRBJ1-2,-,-,TGTGCCAGCAGCTTGGCAGGGCCACTCTATGGCTACACCTTC,CASSLAGPLYGYTF
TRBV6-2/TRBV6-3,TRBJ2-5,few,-,TGTGCCAGCAGGAGAGTGGACGCACAAGAGACCCAGTACTTC,CASRRVDAQETQYF
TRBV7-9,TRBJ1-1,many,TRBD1,TGTGCCAGCAGCTTAGTGACAGGGGCGAACACTGAAGCTTTCTTT,CASSLVTGANTEAFF
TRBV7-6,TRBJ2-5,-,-,TGTGCCAGCAGCTTAGCGTACGGCAGGGGCCGCCAAGAGACCCAGTACTTC,CASSLAYGRGRQETQYF
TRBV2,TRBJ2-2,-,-,TGTGCCAGTCAGTCAGGGACCGGGGAGCTGTTTTTT,CASQSGTGELFF
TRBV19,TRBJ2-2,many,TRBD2,TGTGCCAGTAGTATAGATCGCGGGGGGGCCGACACCGGGGAGCTGTTTTTT,CASSIDRGGADTGELFF
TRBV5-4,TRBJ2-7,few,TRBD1,TGTGCCAGCAGCTTGTCTAGGGACAGCGTCTACGAGCAGTACTTC,CASSLSRDSVYEQYF
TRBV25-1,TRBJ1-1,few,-,TGTGCCAGCAGTGTTGGACTTCACGGGAACACTGAAGCTTTCTTT,CASSVGLHGNTEAFF
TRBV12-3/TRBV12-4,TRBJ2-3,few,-,TGTGCCAGCAGTTTACTGACAGATACGCAGTATTTT,CASSLLTDTQYF
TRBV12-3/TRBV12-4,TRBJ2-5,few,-,TGTGCCAGCAGTCAGGACAATGAAGAGACCCAGTACTTC,CASSQDNEETQYF
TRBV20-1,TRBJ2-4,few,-,TGCAGTGCTAGAGATCCCCAACCGGAAAACATTCAGTACTTC,CSARDPQPENIQYF
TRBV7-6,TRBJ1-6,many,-,TGTGCCAGCAGCACCTCGACAGGAGTGAATTCACCCCTCCACTTT,CASSTSTGVNSPLHF
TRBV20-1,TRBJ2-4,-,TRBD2,TGCAGTGCTCCGACCCCTTTGGATAGCGGGAAAAACATTCAGTACTTC,CSAPTPLDSGKNIQYF
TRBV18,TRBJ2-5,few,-,TGTGCCAGCTCACCACCCAGCGGAGAACTCCAAGAGACCCAGTACTTC,CASSPPSGELQETQYF
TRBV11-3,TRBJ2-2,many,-,TGTGCCAGCAGCCGTCTTGGGGGGTCCTCCGGGGAGCTGTTTTTT,CASSRLGGSSGELFF
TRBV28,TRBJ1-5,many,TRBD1,TGTGCCAGCAGTTTATCCTCCGGGACAGGGTCGGGAGTAAAGCCCCAGCATTTT,CASSLSSGTGSGVKPQHF
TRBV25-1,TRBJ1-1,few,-,TGTGCCAGCTCAGTGGGGGAAACTGAAGCTTTCTTT,CASSVGETEAFF
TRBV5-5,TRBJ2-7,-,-,TGTGCCAGCACACTCGGACTGTTCCTCTCCTACGAGCAGTACTTC,CASTLGLFLSYEQYF
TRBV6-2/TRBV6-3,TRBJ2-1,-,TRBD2,TGTGCCAGCAGCTTAGACAGGGGCCCCTTCACGGGACTAGCGGACCCCTCCTACAATGAGGAGTTCTTC,CASSLDRGPFTGLADPSYNEEFF
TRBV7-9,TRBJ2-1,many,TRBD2,TGTGCCAGCAGTTTCGGGACTAGCGGGAGAGGTTTAAATGAGCAGTTCTTC,CASSFGTSGRGLNEQFF